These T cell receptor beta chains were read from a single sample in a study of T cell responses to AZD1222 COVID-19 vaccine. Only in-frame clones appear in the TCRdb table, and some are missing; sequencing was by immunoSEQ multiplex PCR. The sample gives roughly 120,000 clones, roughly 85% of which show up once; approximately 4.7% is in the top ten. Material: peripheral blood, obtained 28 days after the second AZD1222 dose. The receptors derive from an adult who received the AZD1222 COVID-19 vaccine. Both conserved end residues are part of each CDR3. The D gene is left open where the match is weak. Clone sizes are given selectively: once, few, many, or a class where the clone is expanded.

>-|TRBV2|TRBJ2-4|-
TGTGCCAGCAGTAAGCAGGGGGGGAGGGCCAAAAACATTCAGTACTTC
CASSKQGGRAKNIQYF
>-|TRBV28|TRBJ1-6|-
TGTGCCAGCAGTCCCCCGGCTAGGGCTCGTAATTCACCCCTCCACTTT
CASSPPARARNSPLHF
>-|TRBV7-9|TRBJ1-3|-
TGTGCCAGCAGCTTAGCGGGGACAGGAAACACCATATATTTT
CASSLAGTGNTIYF
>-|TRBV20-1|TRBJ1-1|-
TGCAGTGCTAGTCTCCCCTGGGCAGATGAAGCTTTCTTT
CSASLPWADEAFF
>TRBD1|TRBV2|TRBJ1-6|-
TGTGCCAGCAGTGAATGGGGGACAGGGGAATCACCCCTCCACTTT
CASSEWGTGESPLHF
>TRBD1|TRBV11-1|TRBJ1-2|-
TGTGCCAGCAGCCACTCTCCCGGGACAGGGCCCTATGGCTACACCTTC
CASSHSPGTGPYGYTF
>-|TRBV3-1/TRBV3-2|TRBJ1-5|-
TGTGCCAGCAGCCAAGATCGGGGTAGGCGCGGCCAGCCCCAGCATTTT
CASSQDRGRRGQPQHF
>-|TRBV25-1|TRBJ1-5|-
TGTGCCAGCACCCAGGCAGGTAACAATCAGCCCCAGCATTTT
CASTQAGNNQPQHF
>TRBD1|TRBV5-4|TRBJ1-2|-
TGTGCCTCACAGGGGGAAAACTATGGCTACACCTTC
CASQGENYGYTF
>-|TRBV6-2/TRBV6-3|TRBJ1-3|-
TGTGCCAGCAGTTACTCAGGGGGATCTGGAAACACCATATATTTT
CASSYSGGSGNTIYF
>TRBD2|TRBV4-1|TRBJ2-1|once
TGCGCCAGCAGCCAAGAACCCAGCGGGGGGGGCTACAATGAGCAGTTCTTC
CASSQEPSGGGYNEQFF
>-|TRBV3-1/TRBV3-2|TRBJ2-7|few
TGTGCCAGCAGCCCCCGGCCAGGGGTAGGCGAGCAGTACTTC
CASSPRPGVGEQYF
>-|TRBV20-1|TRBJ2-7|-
TGCAGTGCTACGCTTCAGGGCTCTCCGTACTTC
CSATLQGSPYF
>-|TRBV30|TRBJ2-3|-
TGTGCCTGGAATGCGGGCTGGGATACGCAGTATTTT
CAWNAGWDTQYF
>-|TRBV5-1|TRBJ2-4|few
TGCGCCAGCAGCTTGGTATGGCAGGGAAGTCCCCGTCGCGAAAACATTCAGTACTTC
CASSLVWQGSPRRENIQYF
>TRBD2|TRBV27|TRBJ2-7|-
TGTGCCAGCAGTTTATACCTGGGGGGGACTCCAACCGGCTACGAGCAGTACTTC
CASSLYLGGTPTGYEQYF
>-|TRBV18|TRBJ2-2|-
TGTGCCAGCTCACTATATAGGGACTCCGTGAACACCGGGGAGCTGTTTTTT
CASSLYRDSVNTGELFF
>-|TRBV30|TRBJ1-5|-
TGTGCCTGGAGTGCCCCGGACACCAGCAATCAGCCCCAGCATTTT
CAWSAPDTSNQPQHF
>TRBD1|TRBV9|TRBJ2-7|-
TGTGCCAGCAGCGTAGCTCCGGGACAGGGGAGCATGTACGAGCAGTACTTC
CASSVAPGQGSMYEQYF
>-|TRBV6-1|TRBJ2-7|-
TGTGCCAGCAGTGATAGGGGCCTCTCCTACGAGCAGTACTTC
CASSDRGLSYEQYF
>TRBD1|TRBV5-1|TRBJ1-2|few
TGCGCCAGCAGCACCGGACAGGTTAGCTATGGCTACACCTTC
CASSTGQVSYGYTF
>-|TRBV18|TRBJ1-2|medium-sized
TGTGCCAGCTCTGGGGGGAGCACCTCTAACTATGGCTACACCTTC
CASSGGSTSNYGYTF
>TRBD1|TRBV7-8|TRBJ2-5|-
TGTGCCAGCAGCCAAAGGACAGGAACACCACAAGAGACCCAGTACTTC
CASSQRTGTPQETQYF
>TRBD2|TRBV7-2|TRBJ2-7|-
TGTGCCAGCAGCTTAGGGGGGAGGGAGATTCCCGAGCAGTACTTC
CASSLGGREIPEQYF
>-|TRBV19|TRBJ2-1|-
TGTGCCAGTAGCCCAGGGCCCGATGAGCAGTTCTTC
CASSPGPDEQFF
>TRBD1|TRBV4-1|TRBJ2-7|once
TGCGCCAGCAGCCAAGATTTAACGGACAGGGCGGACGAGCAGTACTTC
CASSQDLTDRADEQYF
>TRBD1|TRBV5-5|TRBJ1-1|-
TGTGCCAGCAGCACCTCCCGGACAGGGGGGACTGAAGCTTTCTTT
CASSTSRTGGTEAFF
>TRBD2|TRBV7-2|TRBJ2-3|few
TGTGCCAGCAGCAGGACTAGCGGGGGGCCCGGTACGCAGTATTTT
CASSRTSGGPGTQYF
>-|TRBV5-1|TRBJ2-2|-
TGCGCCAGCAGCTTGGAGCTGCGGGGACCGAACACCGGGGAGCTGTTTTTT
CASSLELRGPNTGELFF
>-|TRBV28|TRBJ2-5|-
TGTGCCAGCATCGAGACGGGGCCGGAGACCCAGTACTTC
CASIETGPETQYF
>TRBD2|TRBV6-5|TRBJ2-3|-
TGTGCCAGCAGACCGTCGGGGGGTGTGACGCAGTATTTT
CASRPSGGVTQYF
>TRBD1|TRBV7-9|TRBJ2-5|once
TGTGCCAGCAGCTTGACACAGGGGGTCCAAGAGACCCAGTACTTC
CASSLTQGVQETQYF
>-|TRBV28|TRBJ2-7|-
TGTGCCAGCAGTTTGAGGCAGGCCAGGAACTACGAGCAGTACTTC
CASSLRQARNYEQYF
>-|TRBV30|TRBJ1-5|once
TGTGCCTGGGAGGACGGCACGGGTCAGCCCCAGCATTTT
CAWEDGTGQPQHF
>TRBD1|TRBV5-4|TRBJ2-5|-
TGTGCCAGCAGCGAAGGGGGCACACAAGAGACCCAGTACTTC
CASSEGGTQETQYF
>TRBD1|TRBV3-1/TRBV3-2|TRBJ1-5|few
TGTGCCAGCAGCCTCGCGACAGGGCCCAATCAGCCCCAGCATTTT
CASSLATGPNQPQHF
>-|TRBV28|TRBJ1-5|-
TGTGCCAGCAGTTTAGGAGGGGCCCGCAATCAGCCCCAGCATTTT
CASSLGGARNQPQHF
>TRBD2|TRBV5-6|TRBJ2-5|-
TGTGCCAGCAGCTTGCGGGGGGGCCGGGAGACCCAGTACTTC
CASSLRGGRETQYF
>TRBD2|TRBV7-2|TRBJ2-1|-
TGTGCCAGCAGCCGCTCTAGCGGGGGTAGCTACAATGAGCAGTTCTTC
CASSRSSGGSYNEQFF
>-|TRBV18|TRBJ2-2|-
TGTGCCAGCCTCATCCCAGGGGTGTACACCGGGGAGCTGTTTTTT
CASLIPGVYTGELFF
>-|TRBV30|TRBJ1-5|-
TGTGCCTGGAGTGTAGAAGGTCCCCAGCATTTT
CAWSVEGPQHF
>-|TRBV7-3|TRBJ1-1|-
TGTGCCAGCAGCTTAAGAGGGGTGACTGAAGCTTTCTTT
CASSLRGVTEAFF
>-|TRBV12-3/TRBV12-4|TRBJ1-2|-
TGTGCCAGCAGTTTGGCCCCCCCTGATGGCTACACCTTC
CASSLAPPDGYTF
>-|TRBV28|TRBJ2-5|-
TGTGCCAGCCAGCGTCGGGAGACCCAGTACTTC
CASQRRETQYF
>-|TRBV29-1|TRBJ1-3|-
TGCAGCTCGACAGGTTCTGACTCTGGAAACACCATATATTTT
CSSTGSDSGNTIYF
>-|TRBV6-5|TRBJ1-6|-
TGTGCCAGCAGTTACCTAACACGGGGGGATAATTCACCCCTCCACTTT
CASSYLTRGDNSPLHF
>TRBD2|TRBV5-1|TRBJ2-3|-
TGCGCCAGCAGCTCGCCGGGACTAGCGGGCACTAGCACAGATACGCAGTATTTT
CASSSPGLAGTSTDTQYF